This T cell receptor (beta chain) was obtained from a study of shared clonotypes between healthy human individuals. Data came from immunoSEQ multiplex PCR; TCRdb stores just in-frame clones and leaves some out. The table lists 950,000 to 1,200,000 clones, roughly 77% of them singletons. This clone occurred once. The CDR3 loop spans 14 amino acids. Germline V gene data show CDR1 as KGHSH and CDR2 as LQKENI. V lost 3 bases and J lost 13; bases outside the gene matches: 7. Sequencing was performed on memory CD4+ T cells from PBMCs. The sample's subset: CD45RA-negative fraction. The J gene is TRBJ2-1, the V gene TRBV18; 12 bases are shared with TRBD2. This receptor was taken from a man in his late teens or twenties in good health. Some clones in this sample may be carry-over from other donors' samples. In DNA form, the CDR3 reads TGTGCCAGCTCACCGGAGACTAGCGGGAGCCGTCAGTTCTTC. This gives the protein CASSPETSGSRQFF.